Listed below are T cell receptor beta chains from one sample, sequenced in a study of blood T cell repertoires in COVID-19. The data were produced by immunoSEQ multiplex PCR, yet TCRdb's version contains in-frame clones alone and is incomplete. The sample has roughly 410,000 clones, roughly nine tenths seen once. Sequencing input: peripheral blood. Receptors were obtained from a man aged 35 to 55 with acute or convalescent COVID-19. The CDR3 runs from the conserved cysteine through the conserved F or W. Fields, in order: J gene, V gene, CDR3 protein.

TRBJ1-5,TRBV19,CASSITGQGLSTQPQHF
TRBJ1-3,TRBV28,CASSPLRPSGNTIYF
TRBJ2-3,TRBV10-3,CAIRDGLAGRTDTQYF
TRBJ1-1,TRBV24-1,CATSATRDRGSGAFF
TRBJ2-1,TRBV30,CAWSGLATYNEQFF
TRBJ1-4,TRBV19,CASSNDRDEKLFF
TRBJ2-6,TRBV19,CASSLPSAGYSGANVLTF
TRBJ1-4,TRBV7-2,CASSLGTGLGHNEKLFF
TRBJ2-5,TRBV6-5,CASYSLETQYF
TRBJ2-1,TRBV7-2,CAESRGMYNEQFF
TRBJ2-7,TRBV7-9,CASSSYRTGDYEQYF
TRBJ1-3,TRBV9,CASSVPPRQGRVVGVGNTIYF
TRBJ2-7,TRBV29-1,CSVAEVSYEQYF
TRBJ2-1,TRBV12-3/TRBV12-4,CASSTTDRGEQFF
TRBJ2-7,TRBV27,CASSLAGAYEQYF
TRBJ2-7,TRBV11-2,CASSLMTSGYEQYF
TRBJ2-2,TRBV12-5,CASGSLSGELFF
TRBJ1-4,TRBV10-3,CAISESTANEKLFF
TRBJ2-1,TRBV5-4,CASSLELAQYNEQFF
TRBJ2-5,TRBV11-3,CASSSGTAETQYF
TRBJ1-1,TRBV30,CARTSQRGTEAFF
TRBJ1-6,TRBV27,CASTLIVAGPMGSPLHF
TRBJ1-5,TRBV18,CASSAGPPEPQHF
TRBJ1-6,TRBV27,CASRMDRNNSPLHF
TRBJ1-4,TRBV28,CASRGDRGNEKLFF
TRBJ1-6,TRBV5-6,CASSYGTGVRALHF
TRBJ2-7,TRBV7-3,CASSLTGARKQYF
TRBJ1-4,TRBV5-6,CASSLGYGRGHEKLFF
TRBJ1-1,TRBV7-8,CASRRVHAGTEAFF
TRBJ1-5,TRBV15,CATSTDRGDQPQHF
TRBJ1-1,TRBV6-1,CASSEQGDTEAFF
TRBJ2-1,TRBV3-1/TRBV3-2,CASRDWTSGGAGNEQFF
TRBJ2-3,TRBV29-1,CSGQIVLAGGPRGTDTQYF
TRBJ1-4,TRBV12-3/TRBV12-4,CASSSLNEKLFF
TRBJ2-2,TRBV18,CASSPGQFPTGELFF
TRBJ1-2,TRBV9,CASSVGAAHGYTF
TRBJ2-1,TRBV6-4,CASSDSTSGSEQFF
TRBJ2-7,TRBV6-2/TRBV6-3,CASSLGDRWEQYF
TRBJ2-3,TRBV5-1,CASSLDVRTDTQYF
TRBJ2-5,TRBV2,CASRAGLLQETQYF
TRBJ1-2,TRBV28,CASSVQGYGYTF
TRBJ2-7,TRBV12-3/TRBV12-4,CASRPGGSYEQYF
TRBJ2-5,TRBV5-4,CASSLGGRQETQYF
TRBJ2-1,TRBV7-2,CASSSTGTGEQFF
TRBJ1-2,TRBV4-2,CASSPQTEDYGYTF
TRBJ1-1,TRBV30,CAWSIGSGGTEAFF
TRBJ1-2,TRBV6-5,CASSPQGNYGYTF
TRBJ1-1,TRBV15,CATSRETGEAFF
TRBJ1-2,TRBV5-1,CASTIQGGDGYTF
TRBJ2-5,TRBV5-1,CASKTSGVQETQYF
TRBJ2-7,TRBV7-9,CASSPIERASAEQYF
TRBJ1-4,TRBV20-1,CSASVVGQGSGNEKLFF
TRBJ2-1,TRBV28,CASSLGLQTYNEQFF